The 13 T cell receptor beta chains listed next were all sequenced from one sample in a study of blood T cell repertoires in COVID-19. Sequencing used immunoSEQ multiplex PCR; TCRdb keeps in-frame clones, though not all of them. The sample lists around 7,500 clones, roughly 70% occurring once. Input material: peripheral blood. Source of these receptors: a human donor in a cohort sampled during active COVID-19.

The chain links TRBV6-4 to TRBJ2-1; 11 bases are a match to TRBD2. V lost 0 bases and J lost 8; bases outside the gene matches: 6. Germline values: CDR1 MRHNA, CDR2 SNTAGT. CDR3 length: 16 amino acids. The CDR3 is CASSDSLAGELHEQFF. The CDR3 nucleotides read TGTGCCAGCAGTGACTCACTAGCGGGAGAATTGCATGAGCAGTTCTTC.

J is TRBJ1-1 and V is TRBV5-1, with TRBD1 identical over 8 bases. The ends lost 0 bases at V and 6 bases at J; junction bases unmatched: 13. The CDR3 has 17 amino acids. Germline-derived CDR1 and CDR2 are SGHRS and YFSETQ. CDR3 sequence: CASSLARGPVGLAEAFF. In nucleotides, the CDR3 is TGCGCCAGCAGCTTGGCCAGGGGGCCGGTGGGGCTCGCTGAAGCTTTCTTT.

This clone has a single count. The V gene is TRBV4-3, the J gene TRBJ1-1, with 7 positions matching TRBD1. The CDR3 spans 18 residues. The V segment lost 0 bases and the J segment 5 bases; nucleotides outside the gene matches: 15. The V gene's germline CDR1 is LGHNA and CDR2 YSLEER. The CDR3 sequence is CASSQDFGTALGVTEAFF. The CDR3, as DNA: TGCGCCAGCAGCCAAGATTTCGGGACAGCTTTAGGGGTAACTGAAGCTTTCTTT.

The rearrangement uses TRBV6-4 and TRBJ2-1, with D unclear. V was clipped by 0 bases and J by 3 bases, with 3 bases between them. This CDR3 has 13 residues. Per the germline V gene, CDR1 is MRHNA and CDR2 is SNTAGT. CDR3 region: CASSDSLYNEQFF. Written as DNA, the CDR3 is TGTGCCAGCAGTGACTCCCTCTACAATGAGCAGTTCTTC.

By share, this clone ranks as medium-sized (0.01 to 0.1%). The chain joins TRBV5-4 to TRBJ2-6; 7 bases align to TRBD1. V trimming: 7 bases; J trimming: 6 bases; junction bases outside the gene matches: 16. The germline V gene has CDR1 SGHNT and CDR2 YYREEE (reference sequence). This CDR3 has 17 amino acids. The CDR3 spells CASQRQGLTSMANVLTF. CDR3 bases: TGTGCCAGCCAAAGACAGGGATTAACTTCTATGGCCAACGTCCTGACTTTC.

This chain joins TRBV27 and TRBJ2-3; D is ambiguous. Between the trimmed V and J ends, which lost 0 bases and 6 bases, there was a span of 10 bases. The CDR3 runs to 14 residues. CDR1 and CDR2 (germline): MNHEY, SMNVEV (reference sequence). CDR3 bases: TGTGCCAGCAGTTTATCGCCCGGGTCCGATACGCAGTATTTT. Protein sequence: CASSLSPGSDTQYF.

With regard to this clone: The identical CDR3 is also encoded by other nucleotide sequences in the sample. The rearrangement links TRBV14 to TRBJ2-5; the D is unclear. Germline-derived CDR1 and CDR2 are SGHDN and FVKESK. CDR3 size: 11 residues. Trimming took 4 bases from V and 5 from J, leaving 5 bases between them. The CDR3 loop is CASSPGETQYF. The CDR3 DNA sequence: TGTGCCAGCAGCCCCGGGGAGACCCAGTACTTC. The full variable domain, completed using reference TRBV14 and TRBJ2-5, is EAGVTQFPSHSVIEKGQTVTLRCDPISGHDNLYWYRRVMGKEIKFLLHFVKESKQDESGMPNNRFLAERTGGTYSTLKVQPAELEDSGVYFCASSPGETQYFGPGTRLLVL.

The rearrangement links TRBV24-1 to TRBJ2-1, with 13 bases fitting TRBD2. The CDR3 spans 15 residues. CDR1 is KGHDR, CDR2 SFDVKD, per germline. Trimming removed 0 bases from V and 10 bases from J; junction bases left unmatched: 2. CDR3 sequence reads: CATSDLGTSGTEQFF. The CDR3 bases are TGTGCCACCAGTGATTTGGGGACTAGCGGGACCGAGCAGTTCTTC.

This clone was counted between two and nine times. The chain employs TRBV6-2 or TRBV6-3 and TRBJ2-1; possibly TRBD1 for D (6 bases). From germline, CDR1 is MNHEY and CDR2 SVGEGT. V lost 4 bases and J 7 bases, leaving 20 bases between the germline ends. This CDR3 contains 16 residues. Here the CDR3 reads CASSSDRYESGNEQFF. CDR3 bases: TGTGCCAGCAGTTCCGACAGGTACGAATCCGGGAATGAGCAGTTCTTC.

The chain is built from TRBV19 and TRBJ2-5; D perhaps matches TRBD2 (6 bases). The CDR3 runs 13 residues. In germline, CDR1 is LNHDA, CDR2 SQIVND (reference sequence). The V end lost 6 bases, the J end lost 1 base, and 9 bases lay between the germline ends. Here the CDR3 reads CASSPGLQETQYF. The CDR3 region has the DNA TGTGCCAGTAGCCCGGGACTCCAAGAGACCCAGTACTTC.

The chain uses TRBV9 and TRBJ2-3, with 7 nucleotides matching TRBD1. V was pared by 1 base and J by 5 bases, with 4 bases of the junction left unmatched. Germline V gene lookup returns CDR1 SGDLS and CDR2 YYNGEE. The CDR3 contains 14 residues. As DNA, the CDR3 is TGTGCCAGCAGCGTAAGGGGGCAGGGAGATACGCAGTATTTT. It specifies CASSVRGQGDTQYF.

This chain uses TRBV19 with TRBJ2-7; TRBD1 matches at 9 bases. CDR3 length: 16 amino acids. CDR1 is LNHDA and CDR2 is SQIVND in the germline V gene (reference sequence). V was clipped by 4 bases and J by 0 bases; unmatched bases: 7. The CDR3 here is CASSTGLTGGSYEQYF. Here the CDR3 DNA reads TGTGCCAGTAGTACTGGACTGACAGGGGGCTCCTACGAGCAGTACTTC.

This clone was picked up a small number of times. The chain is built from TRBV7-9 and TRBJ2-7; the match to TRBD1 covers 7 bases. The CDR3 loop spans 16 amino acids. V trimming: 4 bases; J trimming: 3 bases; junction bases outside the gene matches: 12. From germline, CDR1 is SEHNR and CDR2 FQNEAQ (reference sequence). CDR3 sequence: CASSYLKDRLIYEQYF. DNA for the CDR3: TGTGCCAGCAGCTACCTTAAGGACAGGCTAATCTACGAGCAGTACTTC. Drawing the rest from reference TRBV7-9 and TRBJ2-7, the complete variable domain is DTGVSQNPRHKITKRGQNVTFRCDPISEHNRLYWYRQTLGQGPEFLTYFQNEAQLEKSRLLSDRFSAERPKGSFSTLEIQRTEQGDSAMYLCASSYLKDRLIYEQYFGPGTRLTVT.